The 3 T cell receptor beta chains reported below all come from one sample, sequenced in a study of blood T cell repertoires in COVID-19. Only in-frame clones appear in the TCRdb table, and some are missing; sequencing was by immunoSEQ multiplex PCR. The sample has around 220,000 clones, roughly 89% seen once. Sequencing used PBMCs or T cells enriched from blood (not recorded which). These receptors were collected from a woman between 40 and 50 years old who had recovered from COVID-19.

The count of this clone is one. The chain links TRBV23-1 to TRBJ1-2; D not certain. TRBV23-1 is marked as an open reading frame, function uncertain. The V end was cut by 6 bases, the J end by 0 bases, with 14 bases between. CDR3 length: 15 residues. The DNA of the CDR3 is TGCGCCAGCAGACACGTAGACACGACTAACTATGGCTACACCTTC. Amino acid sequence: CASRHVDTTNYGYTF.

The chain links TRBV11-2 to TRBJ2-2; the match to TRBD1 covers 7 bases. This CDR3 is built from 15 residues. Germline CDR1 SGHAT, CDR2 FQNNGV. The J segment lost 3 bases and the V segment lost 5 bases, leaving 6 bases of the junction unmatched. CDR3 amino acids: CASSRTGVDTGELFF. In DNA, the CDR3 is TGTGCCAGCAGCAGAACAGGGGTAGACACCGGGGAGCTGTTTTTT.

This chain uses TRBV19 with TRBJ1-1; D uncertain. The germline gives CDR1 LNHDA, CDR2 SQIVND (reference sequence). V was shortened by 7 bases and J by 5 bases, with 17 bases between the two germline ends. This CDR3 spans 14 amino acids. The CDR3 here is CASTTTRGLTEAFF. Here the CDR3 DNA reads TGTGCCAGTACCACGACCCGGGGATTAACTGAAGCTTTCTTT.